A selection of T cell receptor beta chains follows, all from one sample in a study of T cell responses to AZD1222 COVID-19 vaccine. TCRdb keeps only in-frame clones here, not all; method: immunoSEQ multiplex PCR. The sample shows around 99,000 clones, more than 75% of them seen only once. The sample was peripheral blood, taken on day 0 of AZD1222 vaccination. The origin of the receptors is an adult in good health. CDR3s include the opening cysteine and the closing phenylalanine or tryptophan.

j_gene | v_gene | CDR3aa
TRBJ1-6 | TRBV15 | CATSRVTRDRAASPLHF
TRBJ1-1 | TRBV12-3/TRBV12-4 | CASSLSGNTEAFF
TRBJ2-7 | TRBV7-8 | CASSFNQPKGYSYEQYF
TRBJ1-6 | TRBV4-1 | CASSAPGQVDSPLHF
TRBJ2-3 | TRBV7-9 | CASSLSDTQYF
TRBJ2-5 | TRBV5-4 | CASSLAAGGYQETQYF
TRBJ2-2 | TRBV15 | CATSRVTRAGELFF
TRBJ1-1 | TRBV5-1 | CASSLQETTEAFF
TRBJ1-1 | TRBV6-5 | CASSYSGGQGGTEAFF
TRBJ1-1 | TRBV9 | CASSVDPQGVNTEAFF
TRBJ1-4 | TRBV18 | CASSPLPDRATVKLFF
TRBJ2-2 | TRBV27 | CASSLLGGGGAGELFF
TRBJ2-3 | TRBV30 | CAWSVGHTQYF
TRBJ2-2 | TRBV9 | CASSGRDSLAGELFF
TRBJ2-7 | TRBV7-2 | CASSPGQVYEQYF
TRBJ2-1 | TRBV19 | CASSTPGGIGINEQFF
TRBJ1-1 | TRBV5-8 | CASSLGTGGDTEAFF